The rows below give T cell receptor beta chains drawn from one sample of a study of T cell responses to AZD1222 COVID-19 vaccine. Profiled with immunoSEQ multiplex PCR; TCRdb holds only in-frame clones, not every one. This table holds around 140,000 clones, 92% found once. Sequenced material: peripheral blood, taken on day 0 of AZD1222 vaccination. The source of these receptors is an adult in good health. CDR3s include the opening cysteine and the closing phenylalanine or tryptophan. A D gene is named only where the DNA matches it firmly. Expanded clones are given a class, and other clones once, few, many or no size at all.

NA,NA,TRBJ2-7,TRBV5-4,CASSLVGAGEQYF,TGTGCCAGCAGCTTGGTAGGGGCCGGAGAGCAGTACTTC
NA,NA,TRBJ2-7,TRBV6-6,CASSYRDYEQYF,TGTGCCAGCAGTTACCGGGACTACGAGCAGTACTTC
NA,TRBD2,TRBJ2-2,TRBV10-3,CAISDASGGNIRVTGELFF,TGTGCCATCAGTGATGCTAGCGGGGGAAACATACGGGTCACCGGGGAGCTGTTTTTT
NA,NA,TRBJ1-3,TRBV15,CATSRGAGTVIRNTIYF,TGTGCCACCAGCAGGGGAGCCGGGACTGTTATACGAAACACCATATATTTT
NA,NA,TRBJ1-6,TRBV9,CASSAQAYRADTSPLHF,TGTGCCAGCAGCGCCCAGGCATATAGGGCTGATACTTCACCCCTCCACTTT
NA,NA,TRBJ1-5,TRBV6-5,CASMGPGGNQPQHF,TGTGCCAGCATGGGCCCAGGAGGCAATCAGCCCCAGCATTTT
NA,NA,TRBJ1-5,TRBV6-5,CASSYRGSNQPQHF,TGTGCCAGCAGTTACCGAGGAAGCAATCAGCCCCAGCATTTT
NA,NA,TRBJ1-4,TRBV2,CASSEVTASKLFF,TGTGCCAGCAGTGAGGTGACGGCTTCAAAACTGTTTTTT
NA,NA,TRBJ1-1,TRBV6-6,CASSYTGPSLEAFF,TGTGCCAGCAGTTACACGGGCCCCAGTCTCGAAGCTTTCTTT
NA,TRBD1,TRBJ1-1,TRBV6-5,CASSYVTGTTEAFF,TGTGCCAGCAGTTACGTGACAGGGACCACTGAAGCTTTCTTT
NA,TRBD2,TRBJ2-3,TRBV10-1,CASATSGTDTQYF,TGCGCCAGCGCGACTAGCGGGACAGATACGCAGTATTTT
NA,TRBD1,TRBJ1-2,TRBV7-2,CASSLSFWDRIYYGYTF,TGTGCCAGCAGCCTCTCGTTCTGGGACAGAATTTACTATGGCTACACCTTC
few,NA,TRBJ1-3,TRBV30,CAWSRTGTGNTIYF,TGTGCCTGGAGCCGAACGGGGACAGGAAACACCATATATTTT
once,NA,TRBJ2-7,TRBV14,CASSQEGGEDYEQYF,TGTGCCAGCAGCCAAGAAGGGGGGGAAGACTACGAGCAGTACTTC
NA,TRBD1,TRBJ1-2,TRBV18,CASSPTGQGYGYTF,TGTGCCAGCTCACCGACCGGACAGGGCTATGGCTACACCTTC
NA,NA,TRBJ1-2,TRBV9,CASSVSGTYYGYTF,TGTGCCAGCAGCGTGAGCGGAACTTACTATGGCTACACCTTC
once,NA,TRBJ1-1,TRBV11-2,CASSQQGRTEAFF,TGTGCCAGCAGCCAACAGGGACGGACTGAAGCTTTCTTT
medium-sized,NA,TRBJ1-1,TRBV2,CASSEQGETEAFF,TGTGCCAGCAGCGAACAGGGTGAGACTGAAGCTTTCTTT
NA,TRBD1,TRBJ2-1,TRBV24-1,CATSDGTGWENEQFF,TGTGCCACCAGTGATGGGACAGGGTGGGAGAATGAGCAGTTCTTC
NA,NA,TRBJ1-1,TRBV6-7,CASSGILGTLTLDTEAFF,TGTGCCAGCAGCGGAATTCTCGGGACATTGACCTTAGACACTGAAGCTTTCTTT
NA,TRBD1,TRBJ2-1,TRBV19,CASSRPGQGLNNEQFF,TGTGCCAGTAGTAGGCCCGGACAGGGTCTGAACAATGAGCAGTTCTTC
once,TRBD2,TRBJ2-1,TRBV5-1,CASSLVPGGLDNEQFF,TGCGCCAGCAGCTTGGTGCCGGGAGGATTAGACAATGAGCAGTTCTTC
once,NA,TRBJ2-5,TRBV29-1,CSAAQSSPPETQYF,TGCAGCGCTGCCCAGTCTTCTCCCCCCGAGACCCAGTACTTC
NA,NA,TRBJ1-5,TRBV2,CASRDSWNQPQHF,TGTGCCAGCAGGGACAGTTGGAATCAGCCCCAGCATTTT
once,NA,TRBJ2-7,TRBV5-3,CARSLGTSYEQYF,TGTGCCAGAAGCTTGGGGACATCCTACGAGCAGTACTTC
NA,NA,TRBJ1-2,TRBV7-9,CASSYLSVGYGYTF,TGTGCCAGCAGCTATTTATCCGTAGGCTATGGCTACACCTTC
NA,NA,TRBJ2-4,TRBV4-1,CASSQGNIQYF,TGCGCCAGCAGCCAGGGGAACATTCAGTACTTC
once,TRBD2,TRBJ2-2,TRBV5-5,CASSPPSGRRQELFF,TGTGCCAGCAGCCCTCCGAGCGGGAGAAGGCAAGAGCTGTTTTTT
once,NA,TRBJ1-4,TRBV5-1,CASSYYKTPNEKLFF,TGCGCCAGCAGTTACTACAAGACCCCTAATGAAAAACTGTTTTTT
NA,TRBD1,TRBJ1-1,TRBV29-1,CSALDRSMNTEAFF,TGCAGCGCCCTGGACAGGAGTATGAACACTGAAGCTTTCTTT
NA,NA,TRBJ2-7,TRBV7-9,CASSLDGDEQYF,TGTGCCAGCAGCTTGGACGGGGACGAGCAGTACTTC
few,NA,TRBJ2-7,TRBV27,CASSSVLTQPFWGNRYEQYF,TGTGCCAGCAGTTCAGTTCTGACTCAACCTTTTTGGGGGAATCGCTACGAGCAGTACTTC
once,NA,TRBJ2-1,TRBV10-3,CAISEGKLASYNEQFF,TGTGCCATCAGTGAGGGTAAGCTAGCCTCCTACAATGAGCAGTTCTTC
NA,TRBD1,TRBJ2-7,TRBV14,CASSPVPDRRHFYEQYF,TGTGCCAGCAGCCCCGTACCGGACAGGCGACACTTCTACGAGCAGTACTTC
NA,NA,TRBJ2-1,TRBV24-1,CATSTPRLSSYNEQFF,TGTGCCACCAGTACCCCGAGACTTAGCTCCTACAATGAGCAGTTCTTC
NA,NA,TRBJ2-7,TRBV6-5,CASSFRQELYEQYF,TGTGCCAGCAGTTTCCGACAGGAACTTTACGAGCAGTACTTC
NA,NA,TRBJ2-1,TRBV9,CASSVDSGRYFNEQFF,TGTGCCAGCAGCGTAGATAGCGGCCGGTACTTCAATGAGCAGTTCTTC
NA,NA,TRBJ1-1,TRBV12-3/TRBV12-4,CASSLAGNTEAFF,TGTGCCAGCAGTTTAGCAGGGAACACTGAAGCTTTCTTT
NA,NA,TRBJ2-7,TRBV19,CASSPRRVYGGVDYEQYF,TGTGCCAGTAGCCCTAGGCGGGTGTACGGGGGAGTGGATTACGAGCAGTACTTC
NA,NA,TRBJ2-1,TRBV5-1,CASSLNGGPYNEQFF,TGCGCCAGCAGCTTGAACGGCGGACCCTACAATGAGCAGTTCTTC
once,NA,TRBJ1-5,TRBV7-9,CASSSGTSGGSNQPQHF,TGTGCCAGCAGCTCCGGGACCTCCGGGGGGAGCAATCAGCCCCAGCATTTT